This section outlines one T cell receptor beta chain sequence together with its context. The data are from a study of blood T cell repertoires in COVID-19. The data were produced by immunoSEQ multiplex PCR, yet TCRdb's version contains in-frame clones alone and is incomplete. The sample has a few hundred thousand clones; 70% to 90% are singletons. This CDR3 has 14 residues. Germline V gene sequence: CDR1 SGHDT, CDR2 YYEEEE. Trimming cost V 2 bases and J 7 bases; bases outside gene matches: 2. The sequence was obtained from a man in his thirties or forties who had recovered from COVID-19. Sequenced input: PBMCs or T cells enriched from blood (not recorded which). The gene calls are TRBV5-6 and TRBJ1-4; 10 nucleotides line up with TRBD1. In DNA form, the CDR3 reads TGTGCCAGCAGCTTCGGGACAGGGGCTGAAAAACTGTTTTTT. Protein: CASSFGTGAEKLFF.